The 2 T cell receptor beta chains reported below all come from one sample, sequenced in a study of human thymus T cells (dated by TCRdb to 2018 to 2021). Library method: the immunoSEQ multiplex PCR assay. The table comes from immuneACCESS by way of TCRdb, which keeps in-frame sequences with V and J called. Part of the clones is missing from these tables; in studies checked, under half for an unresolved V gene and the rest for unknown reasons. The sample yields roughly 120,000 clones; 90% to 95% were counted once. Of the sample, around 0.022% is held by the ten largest clones. Thymus tissue was obtained as surgical resects removed during corrective cardiac surgery. The sequenced sample consisted of thymus tissue. Receptor source: a boy in the first two years of life with a congenital heart defect but otherwise immunologically healthy.

The chain recombines TRBV5-4 with TRBJ2-5; D remains ambiguous. This CDR3 is built from 13 residues. V was cut by 1 base and J by 4 bases, with 8 bases left in between. Germline CDR1 reads SGHNT; CDR2 reads YYREEE (reference sequence). For the CDR3, the DNA is TGTGCCAGCAGCTTGCACTCGGGAGAGACCCAGTACTTC. Protein: CASSLHSGETQYF.

Regarding this clone: An end of the junction does not agree with germline; a read error may underlie this. V is TRBV11-3 and J is TRBJ2-7; no definite D call. This CDR3 region has 16 residues. The germline V gene encodes CDR1 SGHNT and CDR2 YENEEA. The CDR3 here is CASTLARRNEFYEQYF. In DNA form, the CDR3 reads TGTGCCAGCACCTTAGCACGGCGAAATGAGTTCTACGAGCAGTACTTC.